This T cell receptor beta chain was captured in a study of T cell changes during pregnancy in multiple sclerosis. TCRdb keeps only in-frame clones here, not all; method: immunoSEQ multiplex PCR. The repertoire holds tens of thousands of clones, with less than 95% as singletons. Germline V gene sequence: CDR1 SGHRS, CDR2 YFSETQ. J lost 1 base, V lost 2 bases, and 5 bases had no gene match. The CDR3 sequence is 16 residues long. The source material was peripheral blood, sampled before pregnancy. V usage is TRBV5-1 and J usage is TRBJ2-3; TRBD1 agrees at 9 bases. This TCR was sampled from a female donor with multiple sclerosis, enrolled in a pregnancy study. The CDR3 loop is CASSLDRGSGTDTQYF. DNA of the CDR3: TGCGCCAGCAGCTTAGACAGGGGGTCGGGCACAGATACGCAGTATTTT.